This TCR beta chain was sequenced for a study of CD8 T cells in ankylosing spondylitis. General observations from the study: Certain motif variants had earlier been reported in reactive arthritis synovial fluid and blood. Ankylosing spondylitis blood appeared to carry a characteristic TCR beta motif of roughly 8 highly homologous variants. As for the disease-linked clones, they showed a CD8+ phenotype and occurred at relatively low frequencies in peripheral blood.

This clonotype has more than one count but fewer than ten. The antigen is not known. Quantitative barcoded 5'-RACE was used to prepare TCR beta libraries. TCRdb re-derived calls from the 5' RACE reads in MiXCR, one entry per CDR3 protein. The repertoire holds roughly 200,000 distinct CDR3 sequences, roughly 24% seen once, with about 7% in the top ten. Trimming removed 6 bases from V and 8 bases from J, with 23 bases in between. This CDR3 comprises 16 residues. Germline V gene sequence: CDR1 MNHNS, CDR2 SASEGT. The sequenced sample was blood, either unsorted or a sorted T cell fraction (not recorded which). The sequence was collected from a male donor with ankylosing spondylitis or in good health (not recorded which). This sequence joins TRBV6-1 and TRBJ2-1, with TRBD2 as a possible D gene (6 bases). CDR3 region: CASRTSGAGGIHEQFF. CDR3 bases: TGTGCCAGCAGAACCTCCGGGGCTGGCGGGATACATGAGCAGTTCTTC.